This TCR beta chain was documented in a study of human T cells and chemical hapten exposure. On the study more broadly: Enrolled patients were predominantly female and had alopecia areata, totalis or universalis.

Time point denoted: patch test 3, about 24 weeks after DPC sensitization. Noted treatment: therapeutic diphenylcyclopropenone sensitization with weekly scalp DPC. From the RACE reads, TCRdb called clonotypes with MiXCR, one entry per CDR3 protein. Of under 200,000 distinct CDR3 sequences in the sample, about a quarter were seen once. This CDR3 is built from 11 residues. V lost 6 bases and J 1 base, leaving 6 bases between the germline ends. Germline V gene lookup returns CDR1 SQVTM and CDR2 ANQGSEA. V and J are TRBV29-1 and TRBJ1-1; D is possibly TRBD1 (6 bases). The TCR comes from a woman younger than 30 with alopecia areata. Some clones in this sample may be carry-over from other donors' samples. The sample in question was whole blood, obtained in connection with sensitization to the hapten diphenylcyclopropenone (DPC). The CDR3 nucleotides read TGCAGCGTACAGGGGAACACTGAAGCTTTCTTT. Translating gives CSVQGNTEAFF.